These T cell receptor beta chains were read from a single sample in a study of identical twins. From the 5' RACE reads, TCRdb called clonotypes with MiXCR, one entry per CDR3 protein. The table lists 600,000 to 800,000 distinct CDR3 sequences, 21% of them singletons. This sample also belongs to another study, concerning T cells expressing NK-cell markers.

Sequencing was performed on PBMCs. Receptor source: a woman in her late teens or twenties in good health. The conserved cysteine and the conserved F or W are not part of the CDR3 here.

>TRBJ1-5|TRBV20-1
SAQGDRDQPQH
>TRBJ1-3|TRBV29-1
STVSSGNTIY
>TRBJ2-7|TRBV12-3/TRBV12-4
ASNAGFEQY
>TRBJ1-5|TRBV18
ASSTGTGSQPQH
>TRBJ2-3|TRBV5-1
ASSLGTTVTQY
>TRBJ2-5|TRBV7-9
ASSPGLAYQETQY
>TRBJ2-1|TRBV7-2
ASSSHGTSGSNEQF
>TRBJ2-7|TRBV7-2
ASSSRASGTYEQY
>TRBJ1-1|TRBV7-2
ASSPQTDGTEAF
>TRBJ2-2|TRBV10-3
AISEQVTGELF
>TRBJ2-2|TRBV20-1
SARSGGANTGELF
>TRBJ2-7|TRBV12-3/TRBV12-4
ASSFRGEGTYEQY
>TRBJ2-7|TRBV14
ASSQGTGASYEQY
>TRBJ2-4|TRBV11-2
ASSFRVVASGMRENIQY
>TRBJ2-1|TRBV20-1
SAKPGIHEQF
>TRBJ2-3|TRBV5-5
ASSFQTDTQY
>TRBJ1-1|TRBV10-3
AIRQGQNPNTEAF
>TRBJ2-7|TRBV12-3/TRBV12-4
ASSLQGGGSYEQY
>TRBJ2-2|TRBV27
ASSFSLFLNTGELF
>TRBJ2-7|TRBV18
ASSPETAGQY
>TRBJ2-3|TRBV20-1
SASPQSTDTQY
>TRBJ2-7|TRBV5-5
ASSYDIYEQY
>TRBJ2-3|TRBV6-5
ASSFEGGRFADTQY
>TRBJ2-5|TRBV5-4
ASSRRGGQKETQY
>TRBJ2-1|TRBV18
ASSPSSGSIVTGNEQF
>TRBJ2-1|TRBV20-1
SAGPRTYNEQF
>TRBJ2-7|TRBV12-3/TRBV12-4
ASSFHPGLAGYEQY
>TRBJ2-1|TRBV7-6
ASSPWGGIEQF
>TRBJ2-1|TRBV6-2/TRBV6-3
ASSYSRQTLDEQF
>TRBJ2-5|TRBV5-1
ASSPYGGPETQY
>TRBJ2-1|TRBV11-3
ASSYILGNEQF
>TRBJ1-1|TRBV15
ATSGVRTEAF
>TRBJ1-5|TRBV5-6
ASSWGGQNQPQH
>TRBJ2-2|TRBV20-1
SAGAGADTGELF
>TRBJ1-2|TRBV5-1
ASSPGTGVGGYT
>TRBJ2-5|TRBV9
ASGATATHGESQY
>TRBJ2-1|TRBV5-6
ASNSGLAGHYNEQF
>TRBJ2-5|TRBV29-1
SVVPGETQY
>TRBJ1-4|TRBV6-5
ASSYPDRGDEKLF
>TRBJ2-6|TRBV11-1
ASSRGDGANVLT
>TRBJ1-2|TRBV5-4
ASSLAQSAYGYT
>TRBJ2-1|TRBV7-9
ASSLAQGPGQF
>TRBJ2-7|TRBV10-3
AISGNSFSDEQY
>TRBJ2-1|TRBV6-1
ASMPAGGANEQF
>TRBJ1-1|TRBV27
ASSFGSTTEAF
>TRBJ2-5|TRBV9
ASSVSPLAAEETQY
>TRBJ2-6|TRBV9
ASSVEKGMSGANVLT
>TRBJ2-1|TRBV5-1
ASSLEVRDLF
>TRBJ1-5|TRBV20-1
SARDPGLSSNQPQH
>TRBJ2-7|TRBV11-3
ASSSVVTEPYEQY
>TRBJ2-7|TRBV9
ASTPDLGSGEQY
>TRBJ2-7|TRBV12-3/TRBV12-4
ASSNRTWTGNYEQY
>TRBJ2-1|TRBV7-9
ASSPTVRSSYNEQF
>TRBJ2-2|TRBV5-5
ASSSGGSGGDGELF
>TRBJ2-3|TRBV6-2/TRBV6-3
ASSYSRNTQY
>TRBJ1-1|TRBV18
ASSHDRGANTEAF
>TRBJ2-7|TRBV10-3
AISGRDRGIHEQY
>TRBJ2-7|TRBV18
ASSPFQWEKPYEQY
>TRBJ2-5|TRBV9
ASSPGPRQETQY